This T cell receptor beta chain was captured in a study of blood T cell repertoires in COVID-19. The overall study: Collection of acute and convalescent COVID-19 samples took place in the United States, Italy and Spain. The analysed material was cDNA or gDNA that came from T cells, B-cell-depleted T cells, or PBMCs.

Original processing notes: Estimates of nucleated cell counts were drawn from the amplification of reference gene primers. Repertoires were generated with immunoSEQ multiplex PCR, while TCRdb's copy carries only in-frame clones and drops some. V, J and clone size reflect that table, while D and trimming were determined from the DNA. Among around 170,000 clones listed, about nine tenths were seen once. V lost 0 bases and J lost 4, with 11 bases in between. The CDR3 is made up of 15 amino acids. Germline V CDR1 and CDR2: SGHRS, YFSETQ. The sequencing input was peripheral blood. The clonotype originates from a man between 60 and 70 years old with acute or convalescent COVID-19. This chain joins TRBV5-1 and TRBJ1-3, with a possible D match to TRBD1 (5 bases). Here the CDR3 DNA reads TGCGCCAGCAGCTTGGAGTCAGGGAAGGGAAACACCATATATTTT. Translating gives CASSLESGKGNTIYF.